This T cell receptor beta chain was sequenced for a study of shared clonotypes between healthy human individuals. Amplification in unsorted PBMC replicate PCRs started from approximately 300 ng DNA, which equals 30,000 to 35,000 T cell genomes. Method: immunoSEQ multiplex PCR; TCRdb's copy keeps in-frame clones and lacks some. The repertoire consists of about 470,000 clones, with 70% to 80% occurring once and the leading ten covering under 15%. V shed 5 bases and J shed 2 bases, with 6 bases lying between them. The CDR3 length is 12 residues. Germline V gives CDR1 LNHDA, CDR2 SQIVND (reference sequence). Some 90 million PBMCs were counted before genomic DNA extraction. Concerning this clone: The sample has other DNA sequences that encode this CDR3 too.

This receptor was identified in a woman between 40 and 50 years old in good health. Some clones in this sample may be carry-over from other donors' samples. The sequencing input was PBMCs. V and J are TRBV19 and TRBJ1-1; no clear D. The CDR3 sequence is CASSFLNTEAFF. CDR3 nucleotides: TGTGCCAGTAGTTTTCTTAACACTGAAGCTTTCTTT.